Each of the 3 T cell receptor beta chains below was sequenced from the same sample in a study of shared clonotypes between healthy human individuals. Profiling relied on immunoSEQ multiplex PCR, and the TCRdb table lists in-frame clones only, not all of them. The sample has about 2.4 million clones, 93% seen once; the top ten hold roughly 0.36%. The sequencing input was naive CD4+ T cells from PBMCs. The subset denotes: CD45RA+ positively selected. Source of these receptors: a man younger than 35 in good health. Some clones in this sample may be carry-over from other donors' samples.

The chain combines TRBV5-5 with TRBJ1-2; D unclear. CDR3 length equals 16 residues. Germline CDR1 and CDR2: SGHKS and YYEKEE (reference sequence). Trimming pared 2 bases from V and 3 bases from J, leaving 17 bases between. CDR3 sequence reads: CASSFKTGSSDYGYTF. CDR3 sequence (DNA): TGTGCCAGCAGCTTTAAAACCGGGTCTTCGGACTATGGCTACACCTTC.

V gene TRBV2 combines with J gene TRBJ1-1; the match to TRBD1 covers 9 bases. The CDR3 is 13 amino acids. Per germline, CDR1 SNHLY and CDR2 FYNNEI. V shed 6 bases, J shed 7 bases, and the junction held 6 bases outside the gene matches. CDR3 in amino acids: CASSRQGVDEAFF. CDR3 bases: TGTGCCAGCAGCAGACAGGGGGTAGATGAAGCTTTCTTT.

This clone has more than one count but fewer than ten. The chain uses TRBV5-5 and TRBJ1-5; D gene unclear. Deletions cut 5 bases from V and 1 base from J, with 16 bases between. Germline V gene data show CDR1 as SGHKS and CDR2 as YYEKEE (reference sequence). CDR3 length: 16 residues. The CDR3 coding sequence is TGTGCCAGCAGTCGTGGATTGGGCCCGAGCAATCAGCCCCAGCATTTT. Translation: CASSRGLGPSNQPQHF.